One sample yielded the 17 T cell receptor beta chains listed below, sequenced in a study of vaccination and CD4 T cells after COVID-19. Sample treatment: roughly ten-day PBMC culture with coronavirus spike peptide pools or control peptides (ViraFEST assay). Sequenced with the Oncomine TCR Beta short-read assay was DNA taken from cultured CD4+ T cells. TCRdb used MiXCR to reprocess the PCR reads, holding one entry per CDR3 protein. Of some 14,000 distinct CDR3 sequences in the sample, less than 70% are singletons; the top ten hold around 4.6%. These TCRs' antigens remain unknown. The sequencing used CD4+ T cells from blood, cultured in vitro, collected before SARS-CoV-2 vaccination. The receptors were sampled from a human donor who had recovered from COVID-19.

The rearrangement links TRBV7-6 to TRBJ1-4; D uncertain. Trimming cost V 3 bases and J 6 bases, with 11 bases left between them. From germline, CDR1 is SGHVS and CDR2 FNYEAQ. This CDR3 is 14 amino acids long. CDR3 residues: CASSLSPAYEKLFF. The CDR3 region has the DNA TGTGCCAGCAGCTTGTCGCCAGCTTATGAAAAACTGTTTTTT.

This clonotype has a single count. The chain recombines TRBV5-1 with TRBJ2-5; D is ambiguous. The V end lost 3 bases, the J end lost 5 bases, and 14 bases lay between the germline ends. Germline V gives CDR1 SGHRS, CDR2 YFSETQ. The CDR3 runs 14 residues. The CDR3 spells CASSSPGRMETQYF. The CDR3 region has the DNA TGCGCCAGCAGCTCACCCGGCAGGATGGAGACCCAGTACTTC.

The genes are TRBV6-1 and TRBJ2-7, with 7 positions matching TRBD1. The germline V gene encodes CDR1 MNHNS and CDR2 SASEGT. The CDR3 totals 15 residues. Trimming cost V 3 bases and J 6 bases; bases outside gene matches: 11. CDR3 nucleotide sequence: TGTGCCAGCAGTGATCTAGGGGGCGAGGGGATCGAGCAGTACTTC. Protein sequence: CASSDLGGEGIEQYF.

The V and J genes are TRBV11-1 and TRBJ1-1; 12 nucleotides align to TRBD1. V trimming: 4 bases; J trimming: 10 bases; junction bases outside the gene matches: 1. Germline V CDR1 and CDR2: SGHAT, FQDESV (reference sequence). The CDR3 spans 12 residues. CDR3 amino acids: CASSWDRGPAFF. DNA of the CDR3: TGTGCCAGCAGCTGGGACAGGGGGCCAGCTTTCTTT. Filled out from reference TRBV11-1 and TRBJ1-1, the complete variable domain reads EAEVAQSPRYKITEKSQAVAFWCDPISGHATLYWYRQILGQGPELLVQFQDESVVDDSQLPKDRFSAERLKGVDSTLKIQPAELGDSAMYLCASSWDRGPAFFGQGTRLTVV.

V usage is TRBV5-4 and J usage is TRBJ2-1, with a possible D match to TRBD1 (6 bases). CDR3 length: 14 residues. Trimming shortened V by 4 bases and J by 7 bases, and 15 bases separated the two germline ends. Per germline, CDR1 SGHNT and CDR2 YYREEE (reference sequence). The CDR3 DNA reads TGTGCCAGCAGCAAAGTCGAACAGGGAAATGAGCAGTTCTTC. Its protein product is CASSKVEQGNEQFF.

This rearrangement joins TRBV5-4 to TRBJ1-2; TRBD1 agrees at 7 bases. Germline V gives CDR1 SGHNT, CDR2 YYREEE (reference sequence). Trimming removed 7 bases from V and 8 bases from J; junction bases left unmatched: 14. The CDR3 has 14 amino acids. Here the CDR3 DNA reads TGTGCCAGCCGAAACCTAAGACAGGGAGGGGGCTACACCTTC. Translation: CASRNLRQGGGYTF.

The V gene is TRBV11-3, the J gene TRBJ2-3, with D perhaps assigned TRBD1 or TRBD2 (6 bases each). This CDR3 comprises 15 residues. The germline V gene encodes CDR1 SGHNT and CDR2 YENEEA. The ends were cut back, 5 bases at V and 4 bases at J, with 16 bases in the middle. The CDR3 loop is CASSAGHLHADTQYF. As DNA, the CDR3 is TGTGCCAGCAGCGCGGGACATCTCCACGCAGATACGCAGTATTTT.

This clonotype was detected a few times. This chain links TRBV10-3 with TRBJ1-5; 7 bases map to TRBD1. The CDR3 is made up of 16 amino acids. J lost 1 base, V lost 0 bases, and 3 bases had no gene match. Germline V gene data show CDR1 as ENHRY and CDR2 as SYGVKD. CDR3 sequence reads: CAISESGRGSNQPQHF. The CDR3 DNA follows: TGTGCCATCAGTGAGTCTGGCAGGGGGAGCAATCAGCCCCAGCATTTT.

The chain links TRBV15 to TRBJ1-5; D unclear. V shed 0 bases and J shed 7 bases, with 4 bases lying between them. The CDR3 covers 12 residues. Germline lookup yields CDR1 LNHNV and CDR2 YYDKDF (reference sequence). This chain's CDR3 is CATSRDYQPQHF. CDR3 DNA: TGTGCCACCAGCAGAGATTACCAGCCCCAGCATTTT.

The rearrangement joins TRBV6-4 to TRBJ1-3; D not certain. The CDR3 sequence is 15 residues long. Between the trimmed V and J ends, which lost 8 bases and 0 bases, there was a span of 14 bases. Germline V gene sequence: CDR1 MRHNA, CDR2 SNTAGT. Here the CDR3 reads CASGPPIISGNTIYF. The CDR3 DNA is TGTGCCAGCGGCCCCCCGATCATCTCTGGAAACACCATATATTTT.

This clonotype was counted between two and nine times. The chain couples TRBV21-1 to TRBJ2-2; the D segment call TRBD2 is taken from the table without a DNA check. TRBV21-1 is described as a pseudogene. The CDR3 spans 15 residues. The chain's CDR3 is CARGEGDPNTGELFF. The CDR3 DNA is TGTGCCAGGGGGGAGGGGGACCCGAACACCGGGGAGCTGTTTTTT.

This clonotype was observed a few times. The CDR3 DNA is TGTGCCAGCAGCTTACAGCAGAATCAGCCCCAGCATTTT. Protein product: CASSLQQNQPQHF. The chain joins TRBV7-9 to TRBJ1-5; the D is unclear. Germline-derived CDR1 and CDR2 are SEHNR and FQNEAQ (reference sequence). The CDR3 has 13 residues. V was shortened by 2 bases and J by 4 bases, with 6 bases between the two germline ends. The full variable domain, with the rest looked up from reference TRBV7-9 and TRBJ1-5, is DTGVSQNPRHKITKRGQNVTFRCDPISEHNRLYWYRQTLGQGPEFLTYFQNEAQLEKSRLLSDRFSAERPKGSFSTLEIQRTEQGDSAMYLCASSLQQNQPQHFGDGTRLSIL.

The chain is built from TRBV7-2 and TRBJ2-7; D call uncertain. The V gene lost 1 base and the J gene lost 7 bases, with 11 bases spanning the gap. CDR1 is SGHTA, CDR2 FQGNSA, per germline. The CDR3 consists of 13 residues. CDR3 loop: CASSLEPRREQYF. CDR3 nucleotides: TGTGCCAGCAGCTTAGAACCCCGCCGGGAGCAGTACTTC.

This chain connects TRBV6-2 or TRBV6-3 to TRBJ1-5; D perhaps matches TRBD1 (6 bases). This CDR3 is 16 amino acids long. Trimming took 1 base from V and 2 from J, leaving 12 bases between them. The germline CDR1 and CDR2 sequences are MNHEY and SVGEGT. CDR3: CASSYWVGAGNQPQHF. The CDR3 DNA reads TGTGCCAGCAGTTACTGGGTGGGGGCGGGCAATCAGCCCCAGCATTTT.

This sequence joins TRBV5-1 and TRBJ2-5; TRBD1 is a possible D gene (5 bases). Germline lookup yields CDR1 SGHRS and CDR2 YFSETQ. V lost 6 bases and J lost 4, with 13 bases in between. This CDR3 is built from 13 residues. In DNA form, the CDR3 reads TGCGCCAGCACGTACTATAGGGGAGAGACCCAGTACTTC. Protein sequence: CASTYYRGETQYF. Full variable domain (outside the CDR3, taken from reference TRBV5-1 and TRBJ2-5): KAGVTQTPRYLIKTRGQQVTLSCSPISGHRSVSWYQQTPGQGLQFLFEYFSETQRNKGNFPGRFSGRQFSNSRSEMNVSTLELGDSALYLCASTYYRGETQYFGPGTRLLVL.

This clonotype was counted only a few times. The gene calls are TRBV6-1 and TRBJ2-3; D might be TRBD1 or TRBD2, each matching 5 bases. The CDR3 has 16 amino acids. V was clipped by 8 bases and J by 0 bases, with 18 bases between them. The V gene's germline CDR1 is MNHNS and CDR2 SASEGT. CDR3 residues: CASLSPWGKSTDTQYF. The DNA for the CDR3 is TGTGCCAGCCTCTCCCCCTGGGGGAAAAGCACAGATACGCAGTATTTT.

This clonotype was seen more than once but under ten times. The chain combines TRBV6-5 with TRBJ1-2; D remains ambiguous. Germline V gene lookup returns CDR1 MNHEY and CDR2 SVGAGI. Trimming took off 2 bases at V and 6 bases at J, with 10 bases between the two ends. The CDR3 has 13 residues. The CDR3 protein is CASSYGNRDGYTF. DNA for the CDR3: TGTGCCAGCAGTTACGGGAATAGGGATGGCTACACCTTC.